The 2 T cell receptor beta chains below were found in one sample sequenced in a study of CD8+ T cells in alopecia areata. Extracted RNA was reverse transcribed into cDNA, the sequencing template. Method: immunoSEQ multiplex PCR; TCRdb's copy keeps in-frame clones and lacks some. The sample comprises approximately 200,000 clones, 58% of which are singletons, and about 5.1% rests with the top ten. Treatment: oral pan-JAK inhibitor, 5-10 mg twice daily. This material consisted of CD4+ T cells sorted from blood, taken at week 24, from a patient treated with tofacitinib. The receptor set was obtained from a human donor with alopecia areata.

This clone turned up a few times. Sequence at one end of the junction differs from germline and may be a read error. The gene calls are TRBV20-1 and TRBJ2-5; 10 bases align to TRBD2. The germline V gene has CDR1 DFQATT and CDR2 SNEGSKA (reference sequence). This CDR3 spans 11 amino acids. CDR3 protein: CSASRSGRVDF. The CDR3 DNA follows: TGCAGTGCTAGTCGAAGCGGGAGGGTGGACTTC.

The rearrangement joins TRBV10-3 to TRBJ1-5; a possible D gene is TRBD1 (5 bases). The CDR3 length is 13 residues. Germline V gives CDR1 ENHRY, CDR2 SYGVKD. The V gene lost 2 bases and the J gene lost 10 bases, with 12 bases spanning the gap. Here the CDR3 reads CAISEVDGHPQHF. The CDR3 DNA reads as TGTGCCATCAGTGAGGTGGATGGACACCCCCAGCATTTT.